A single sample gave rise to the 25 T cell receptor beta chains below, sequenced in a study of OX40 agonist ivuxolimab in advanced cancers. Assay used: immunoSEQ multiplex PCR; TCRdb lists only in-frame clones, some missing. The sample includes around 15,000 clones, about four fifths of them seen just once. The input for sequencing was CD4+ or CD8+ T cells sorted from blood, taken in a trial of the OX40 agonist ivuxolimab. The receptors stem from an adult with an advanced solid tumor such as melanoma, head and neck, liver or kidney cancer.

CDR3 in amino acids: CASSLAPPRPNEQFF. CDR3 in DNA: TGTGCCAGCAGCTTAGCTCCTCCCCGGCCCAATGAGCAGTTCTTC. The rearrangement joins TRBV13 to TRBJ2-1; no definite D call. The germline V gene encodes CDR1 PRHDT and CDR2 FYEKMQ (reference sequence). The length of the CDR3 is 15 residues. Trimming removed 1 base from V and 6 bases from J, with 13 bases in between.

The J gene is TRBJ2-7, the V gene TRBV6-5, with no clear D. This CDR3 has 13 residues. V was clipped by 0 bases and J by 4 bases, with 7 bases between them. CDR1 is MNHEY and CDR2 is SVGAGI in the germline V gene. The CDR3 loop reads CASSYSSDYEQYF. DNA for the CDR3: TGTGCCAGCAGTTACTCGTCAGATTACGAGCAGTACTTC.

The chain links TRBV4-1 to TRBJ1-5, with D possibly TRBD1 on 5 matching bases. V dropped 5 bases and J dropped 5 bases, with 13 bases sitting between them. Germline values: CDR1 MGHRA, CDR2 YSYEKL. This CDR3 comprises 14 residues. CDR3 sequence reads: CASSYRDGDQPQHF. The CDR3 DNA sequence: TGCGCCAGCAGCTACCGGGACGGTGATCAGCCCCAGCATTTT.

The chain employs TRBV27 and TRBJ2-3; D ambiguous. The CDR3 has 13 amino acids. The V gene's germline CDR1 is MNHEY and CDR2 SMNVEV (reference sequence). Trimming left V 2 bases short and J 2 bases short, with 5 bases between. CDR3 residues: CASSLANTDTQYF. The CDR3 DNA reads as TGTGCCAGCAGTTTAGCCAACACAGATACGCAGTATTTT.

This CDR3 is CASSLAPDQETQYF. In DNA, the CDR3 is TGTGCCAGCAGCTTAGCTCCAGATCAAGAGACCCAGTACTTC. The V and J genes are TRBV7-6 and TRBJ2-5; D remains ambiguous. The CDR3 spans 14 residues. CDR1 and CDR2 (germline): SGHVS, FNYEAQ. The ends were cut back, 0 bases at V and 2 bases at J, with 7 bases in the middle.

This chain uses TRBV12-5 with TRBJ1-6; D is unresolved. The CDR3 length is 13 residues. Trimming removed 0 bases at V and 13 bases at J, with 10 bases between. Germline-derived CDR1 and CDR2 are LGHNT and FRNRAP. CDR3 residues: CASGLVEGPPLHF. As DNA, the CDR3 is TGTGCTAGTGGTTTGGTAGAAGGGCCCCCCCTCCACTTT.

The chain carries TRBV27 and TRBJ2-2, with D hard to call. There are 17 residues in the CDR3. V lost 6 bases to trimming and J lost 1 base, with 18 bases between them. Germline CDR1 is MNHEY and CDR2 is SMNVEV (reference sequence). The CDR3 loop reads CASRGHRPPLNTGELFF. CDR3 nucleotide sequence: TGTGCCAGCAGGGGCCACAGACCGCCCCTGAACACCGGGGAGCTGTTTTTT.

CDR3 loop: CASSFEGEYTEAFF. CDR3 sequence (DNA): TGTGCCAGCAGTTTCGAGGGGGAGTACACTGAAGCTTTCTTT. The J gene is TRBJ1-1, the V gene TRBV27; D might be TRBD1 (6 bases). The V gene lost 3 bases and the J gene lost 3 bases, with 11 bases spanning the gap. Germline loops: CDR1 MNHEY, CDR2 SMNVEV (reference sequence). The CDR3 runs 14 residues.

The chain carries TRBV4-1 and TRBJ2-5, with 7 bases identical to TRBD1. The DNA end is more similar to TRBJ2-7, so the J call may be wrong. Germline assignment: CDR1 MGHRA and CDR2 YSYEKL. The CDR3 spans 15 residues. CDR3 bases: TGCGCCAGCAGCCAACAAGCTACAGGGGTCCACGAGCAGTACTTC. Encoded protein: CASSQQATGVHEQYF.

This chain links TRBV4-1 with TRBJ1-5; D is possibly TRBD1 (5 bases). There are 15 residues in the CDR3. The germline V and J ends were trimmed by 1 base and 1 base, with 8 bases remaining between them. Germline CDR1 and CDR2: MGHRA and YSYEKL. The CDR3 sequence is CASSQAGLSNQPQHF. The CDR3 DNA reads TGCGCCAGCAGCCAAGCAGGGTTGAGCAATCAGCCCCAGCATTTT.

The chain recombines TRBV7-3 with TRBJ2-1, with TRBD1 identical over 9 bases. Germline CDR1 reads SGHTA; CDR2 reads FQGTGA. The junction had 19 bases not matched to a gene; V was cut back by 5 bases and J by 8 bases. This CDR3 has 18 residues. Written as DNA, the CDR3 is TGTGCCAGCAGCCCGAAATCCGAAACGCCACAGGGGGCCTATGAGCAGTTCTTC. Translating it yields CASSPKSETPQGAYEQFF.

The gene calls are TRBV7-2 and TRBJ2-7, with D hard to call. Germline values: CDR1 SGHTA, CDR2 FQGNSA. Trimming removed 2 bases at V and 2 bases at J, with 10 bases between. The CDR3 has 14 residues. The CDR3 region has the DNA TGTGCCAGCAGCTTATCCCCAGGCCCCTACGAGCAGTACTTC. Translated, it gives CASSLSPGPYEQYF.

This clone showed up just once. The V gene is TRBV27, the J gene TRBJ1-1, with D uncertain. In germline, CDR1 is MNHEY, CDR2 SMNVEV (reference sequence). V was shortened by 4 bases and J by 1 base, with 7 bases between the two germline ends. The CDR3 sequence is 13 residues long. The CDR3, as DNA: TGTGCCAGCAGTTCTCGGGGGAACACTGAAGCTTTCTTT. Its protein is CASSSRGNTEAFF.

V usage is TRBV5-1 and J usage is TRBJ2-5; 7 nucleotides line up with TRBD1. Judging by the DNA end, TRBJ2-7 fits better; the J call may be wrong. Germline V gene lookup returns CDR1 SGHRS and CDR2 YFSETQ. The CDR3 loop spans 15 amino acids. CDR3 loop: CASSLSRDSPYEQYF. As DNA, the CDR3 is TGCGCCAGCAGCTTGTCCCGGGACAGTCCGTACGAGCAGTACTTC.

The chain has TRBV11-3 and TRBJ2-5; tentatively, D is TRBD1 or TRBD2 (5 bases each). Germline lookup yields CDR1 SGHNT and CDR2 YENEEA. Trimming removed 5 bases at V and 4 bases at J, with 11 bases between. The CDR3 runs 13 residues. Here the CDR3 reads CASSPGGGETQYF. Written as DNA, the CDR3 is TGTGCCAGCAGCCCTGGGGGTGGAGAGACCCAGTACTTC.

The J gene is TRBJ1-2, the V gene TRBV19; the D gene is possibly TRBD1 (5 bases). This CDR3 contains 15 residues. CDR1 LNHDA and CDR2 SQIVND come from the germline V gene (reference sequence). Trimming stripped 5 bases from V and 5 bases from J, with 18 bases between. The CDR3 protein is CASSGTWGYGYGYTF. CDR3 DNA sequence: TGTGCCAGTAGTGGCACATGGGGCTACGGGTATGGCTACACCTTC.

The chain joins TRBV6-4 to TRBJ2-2; D call uncertain. Germline V gene lookup returns CDR1 MRHNA and CDR2 SNTAGT. The CDR3 has 13 amino acids. Trimming left V 1 base short and J 3 bases short, with 3 bases between. CDR3 protein: CASSDLHTGELFF. The CDR3 coding sequence is TGTGCCAGCAGTGACTTACACACCGGGGAGCTGTTTTTT.

V is TRBV29-1 and J is TRBJ2-5; D call uncertain. There are 10 residues in the CDR3. Deletions cut 3 bases from V and 8 bases from J, with 7 bases between. Germline CDR1 reads SQVTM; CDR2 reads ANQGSEA. The CDR3 loop is CSVDSDTQYF. CDR3 in DNA: TGCAGCGTTGATTCCGATACCCAGTACTTC.

Concerning this clone itself: A far larger clone is one base from this, pointing to a likely read error. The same CDR3 can be traced to other DNA sequences in this sample. The chain couples TRBV7-9 to TRBJ2-3; 9 nucleotides match TRBD2. Germline V gene lookup returns CDR1 SEHNR and CDR2 FQNEAQ (reference sequence). The ends lost 5 bases at V and 5 bases at J; junction bases unmatched: 11. This CDR3 contains 16 residues. Here the CDR3 reads CASSPSSSGTVDTQYF. CDR3 DNA: TGTGCCAGCAGCCCCTCCTCTAGCGGGACCGTAGATACGCAGTATTTT.

The chain uses TRBV27 and TRBJ1-2; 8 nucleotides align to TRBD1. The length of the CDR3 is 15 residues. CDR1 and CDR2 (germline): MNHEY, SMNVEV (reference sequence). Trimming took 6 bases from V and 3 from J; bases not matched to a gene: 9. The CDR3 sequence is CASRKGSGGYYGYTF. In DNA, the CDR3 is TGTGCCAGCAGGAAAGGGTCAGGGGGCTACTATGGCTACACCTTC.

This chain uses TRBV4-3 with TRBJ1-1, with unresolved D. The CDR3 sequence is 13 residues long. Per germline, CDR1 LGHNA and CDR2 YSLEER. V was clipped by 0 bases and J by 3 bases, with 5 bases between them. The CDR3 spells CASSQEHHTEAFF. CDR3 DNA sequence: TGCGCCAGCAGCCAAGAACACCACACTGAAGCTTTCTTT.

This chain uses TRBV4-1 with TRBJ2-2; D assignment may be TRBD1 or TRBD2 (6 bases each). The germline CDR1 and CDR2 sequences are MGHRA and YSYEKL. Trimming removed 1 base at V and 6 bases at J, with 12 bases between. This CDR3 has 15 amino acids. DNA of the CDR3: TGCGCCAGCAGCCAAGTGGCGAGGGGGGCCGGGGAGCTGTTTTTT. Translated: CASSQVARGAGELFF.

The V and J genes are TRBV11-2 and TRBJ1-1; 7 nucleotides match TRBD1. The CDR3 sequence is 15 residues long. The V gene end was trimmed by 6 bases and the J gene end by 0 bases; junction bases not matched to a gene: 7. The germline gives CDR1 SGHAT, CDR2 FQNNGV. The CDR3 loop is CASSLTGQLNTEAFF. In DNA form, the CDR3 reads TGTGCCAGCAGTCTGACGGGACAGTTGAACACTGAAGCTTTCTTT.

The V call is TRBV2, the J call TRBJ2-1; D gene uncertain. The germline V gene has CDR1 SNHLY and CDR2 FYNNEI. V was pared by 5 bases and J by 3 bases, with 17 bases between. The CDR3 consists of 16 residues. CDR3 sequence: CASSPGPTVGYNEQFF. CDR3 in DNA: TGTGCCAGCAGTCCCGGGCCCACCGTCGGCTACAATGAGCAGTTCTTC.

The genes are TRBV5-4 and TRBJ1-4; D not resolved. CDR1 and CDR2 from the germline V gene are SGHNT and YYREEE (reference sequence). V was cut by 7 bases and J by 6 bases, with 10 bases left in between. This CDR3 contains 12 residues. The CDR3, as DNA: TGTGCCAGCGGATCCTCTGATGAAAAACTGTTTTTT. This codes for CASGSSDEKLFF. Filled out from reference TRBV5-4 and TRBJ1-4, the complete variable domain reads ETGVTQSPTHLIKTRGQQVTLRCSSQSGHNTVSWYQQALGQGPQFIFQYYREEENGRGNFPPRFSGLQFPNYSSELNVNALELDDSALYLCASGSSDEKLFFGSGTQLSVL.